This T cell receptor beta chain was retrieved from a study of neurological immune-mediated disorders. The germline V gene encodes CDR1 MNHNS and CDR2 SASEGT. The V and J ends lost 0 bases and 0 bases respectively, with 17 bases between them. The CDR3 runs 18 residues. This clonotype was seen repeatedly, ten times or more. TCRdb reanalysed the 5' RACE reads using MiXCR and keeps one entry per CDR3 protein. The table records about 38,000 distinct CDR3 sequences, roughly 4.8% of them present only once. This sequence was found in a man between 18 and 35 years old in good health. The V and J genes are TRBV6-1 and TRBJ1-1, with D unresolved. Sequencing was done on a sample of CD4+ T cells from blood. CDR3 amino acids: CASSEAVLGNHMNTEAFF. The DNA of the CDR3 is TGTGCCAGCAGTGAAGCCGTTTTAGGCAATCATATGAACACTGAAGCTTTCTTT.